The present entry profiles one T cell receptor beta chain with its context. Its antigen is as yet unknown. These data originate in a study of T cell responses to AZD1222 COVID-19 vaccine. Study as a whole: Whether given at about 4 or about 12 weeks, second doses were pooled. General study findings and limits: Clonal diversity was possibly underestimated, and the donors were mostly white British, with more females. Seropositive AZD1222 recipients at baseline numbered only five or six. After two AZD1222 doses, spike-specific TCR breadth and depth rose versus day 0.

Assay used: immunoSEQ multiplex PCR; TCRdb lists only in-frame clones, some missing. The sample yields about 140,000 clones, 85% to 90% seen once. Germline V lookup: CDR1 MNHNS, CDR2 SASEGT. This CDR3 comprises 16 residues. V dropped 4 bases and J dropped 0; count of bases not matched to a gene: 5. The clonotype was recovered from an adult in good health. The gene calls are TRBV6-1 and TRBJ2-3, with 9 bases matching TRBD1. Specimen: peripheral blood, collected on day 0 of AZD1222 vaccination. The CDR3 DNA reads as TGTGCCAGCAGTGGATCCGGGACAGGGAGCACAGATACGCAGTATTTT. Its protein product is CASSGSGTGSTDTQYF.